This note documents a single T cell receptor beta chain sequence. Its antigen is not yet known. It has no much larger one-base neighbor in the sample; base qualities were not kept. TCR beta repertoires were profiled from peripheral blood of approximately 13 young patients with multiple sclerosis to demonstrate the VDJtools post-analysis software. The patients with multiple sclerosis were children and adolescents between roughly 6 and 17 years of age. The CDR3 measures 16 amino acids from cysteine to phenylalanine. This entry keeps only the CDR3 DNA: 48 bases, framed from base 1. From V the trimming removes 5 bases and from J it removes 6 bases, while the gene matches leave 11 bases of the junction unaccounted for. In the germline V gene, CDR1 corresponds to LGHNA and CDR2 to YNFKEQ. This entry belongs to a study of post-analysis software for immune sequencing data (dated by TCRdb to the mid-2010s). Some background on the complete study: Relapsing-remitting, secondary progressive and progressive-relapsing multiple sclerosis were recorded as disease courses, and subtype annotation was lacking for some patients. The multiple sclerosis patient repertoires were compared with about a dozen previously published healthy control repertoires from donors aged roughly 6 to 27 years. A subset of samples was prepared in parallel using single-end sample barcoding, then pooled and co-amplified after Illumina adapter ligation. Paper-wide results and their limitations: The control group was slightly older than the multiple sclerosis patient group. Direct clustering with F measure showed strong co-clustering of samples prepared in the same batch, prompting a batch-effect correction. Significantly higher frequencies in patients than in controls were found for roughly five TRBV segments, including TRBV5-6, TRBV5-1 and TRBV20-1. Multiple sclerosis patients had significantly lower normalized Chao1 diversity than controls, a result that suggests substantial peripheral T-cell clonal expansion.

Libraries came from PCR. The listed sequencing device is Illumina HiSeq 2500. Unique molecular identifiers were incorporated into TCR beta cDNA libraries to reduce PCR and sequencing biases. Per 1 to 10 million input T cells, roughly 0.5 million cDNA molecules were obtained, such that each molecule approximated one T cell. The same protocol used for the earlier healthy control dataset was applied to prepare and sequence the patient libraries. Within a given batch, samples were prepared together, multiplexed and sequenced on the same HiSeq lane. Per the original workflow: MIGEC was used to process the raw barcoded reads, and molecular identifier groups with only a single read were discarded before consensus assembly and CDR3 extraction. VDJtools was used for post-analysis of the clonotype tables, and diversity was normalized by down-sampling every dataset to the size of the smallest sample. Repertoire overlap clustering matched CDR3 amino acid but not nucleotide sequences to correct batch-related cross-sample contamination. TCRdb handled the public reads itself, with Q25 trimming in fastp and clone calling in MiXCR, and kept productive beta chains. Under each unique CDR3 protein, matching rows form one entry showing the most common genes and DNA. TCRdb's processing, not the authors', yielded these V and J calls. This sample holds hundreds of thousands of distinct CDR3 sequences; more than 50% were observed only once. Around 10% of the sample comes from the top ten.

This TCR was sampled from a girl aged 2 to 10 with multiple sclerosis. The sequence is built from TRBV4-2 and TRBJ2-1, with TRBD2 matching 9 junction bases. Sequencing used blood. The CDR3 here reads CASSSLAGGPSNEQFF. The nucleotide sequence is given as TGTGCCAGCAGCTCCCTGGCGGGGGGGCCTTCCAATGAGCAGTTCTTC.